Below, 32 T cell receptor beta chains from the same sample are listed, as sequenced in a study of cytomegalovirus exposure and HLA in healthy donors. The assay was immunoSEQ multiplex PCR, and TCRdb's table has in-frame clones only and misses some. The sample has under 200,000 clones, about 81% seen once; the top ten hold 1.2%. The sequenced sample consisted of PBMCs. These receptors were taken from a woman aged 30 to 39 in good health and CMV-seronegative.

The rearrangement joins TRBV5-4 to TRBJ1-1; 8 nucleotides line up with TRBD1. Unmatched junction bases numbered 8, after V lost 4 bases and J lost 3 bases. Germline lookup yields CDR1 SGHNT and CDR2 YYREEE (reference sequence). CDR3 length: 15 amino acids. This CDR3 reads CASSRTGRGDTEAFF. DNA of the CDR3: TGTGCCAGCAGCAGGACAGGGAGGGGGGACACTGAAGCTTTCTTT. Together with reference TRBV5-4 and TRBJ1-1, the CDR3 gives the full variable domain: ETGVTQSPTHLIKTRGQQVTLRCSSQSGHNTVSWYQQALGQGPQFIFQYYREEENGRGNFPPRFSGLQFPNYSSELNVNALELDDSALYLCASSRTGRGDTEAFFGQGTRLTVV.

This chain connects TRBV5-1 to TRBJ2-5, with TRBD1 matching over 8 bases. The CDR3 length is 13 residues. V trimming: 2 bases; J trimming: 4 bases; junction bases outside the gene matches: 1. The germline V gene has CDR1 SGHRS and CDR2 YFSETQ. CDR3 sequence (DNA): TGCGCCAGCAGCTTAGGACAGGGAGAGACCCAGTACTTC. As protein: CASSLGQGETQYF. Drawing the rest from reference TRBV5-1 and TRBJ2-5, the complete variable domain is KAGVTQTPRYLIKTRGQQVTLSCSPISGHRSVSWYQQTPGQGLQFLFEYFSETQRNKGNFPGRFSGRQFSNSRSEMNVSTLELGDSALYLCASSLGQGETQYFGPGTRLLVL.

In this sample, this clone turned up a few times. This chain uses TRBV6-5 with TRBJ1-2, with 7 bases that match TRBD1. CDR3 length: 16 amino acids. Germline CDR1 is MNHEY and CDR2 is SVGAGI. J gave up 9 bases and V 0 bases, and 13 bases lay outside the gene matches. CDR3 loop: CASSYSPGQLTNRYTF. The CDR3 DNA follows: TGTGCCAGCAGTTACTCTCCGGGACAGCTGACGAATCGCTACACCTTC.

V and J are TRBV9 and TRBJ1-1; D not certain. CDR1 is SGDLS and CDR2 is YYNGEE in the germline V gene. The V end was cut by 0 bases, the J end by 1 base, with 7 bases between. The CDR3 consists of 14 residues. CDR3 DNA sequence: TGTGCCAGCAGCGTAGGTGGCCAGAACACTGAAGCTTTCTTT. Translation gives CASSVGGQNTEAFF. Based on the CDR3 plus reference TRBV9 and TRBJ1-1, the full variable domain is DSGVTQTPKHLITATGQRVTLRCSPRSGDLSVYWYQQSLDQGLQFLIQYYNGEERAKGNILERFSAQQFPDLHSELNLSSLELGDSALYFCASSVGGQNTEAFFGQGTRLTVV.

The CDR3 nucleotides are TGTGCCAGCAGCTTGGCTAGGGGAATCTATGGCTACACCTTC. It encodes CASSLARGIYGYTF. The J gene is TRBJ1-2, the V gene TRBV5-4; a weak D match, TRBD1 (5 bases). Trimming pared 0 bases from V and 4 bases from J, leaving 10 bases between. CDR3 length: 14 amino acids. Germline V gives CDR1 SGHNT, CDR2 YYREEE (reference sequence).

This clone was observed a few times. This chain's CDR3 is CAWSSFPGVGAFF. CDR3 nucleotides: TGTGCCTGGAGCTCCTTCCCGGGGGTCGGAGCTTTCTTT. V usage is TRBV30 and J usage is TRBJ1-1, with a tentative D call TRBD1 (5 bases). The CDR3 has 13 amino acids. V was pared by 3 bases and J by 10 bases, with 18 bases between. Germline CDR1 and CDR2: GTSNPN and SVGIG (reference sequence).

The rearrangement links TRBV23-1 to TRBJ2-1, with D hard to call. TRBV23-1 belongs to the ORF category, with a function that is uncertain. The CDR3 runs to 15 residues. Trimming removed 0 bases at V and 6 bases at J, with 12 bases between. CDR3 in amino acids: CASSQSQAFINEQFF. In nucleotides, the CDR3 is TGCGCCAGCAGTCAATCGCAGGCATTTATCAATGAGCAGTTCTTC.

This clone was picked up a small number of times. The chain uses TRBV2 and TRBJ1-5, with 9 bases lining up with TRBD1. Germline CDR1 reads SNHLY; CDR2 reads FYNNEI. CDR3 size: 17 residues. Trimming removed 5 bases from V and 2 bases from J; junction bases left unmatched: 10. For the CDR3, the DNA is TGTGCCAGCAGTACCAAAACAGGGGGCTATGGCAATCAGCCCCAGCATTTT. Translation: CASSTKTGGYGNQPQHF.

This chain uses TRBV7-7 with TRBJ2-7; TRBD2 aligns across 7 bases. This CDR3 is 15 amino acids long. V shed 7 bases, J shed 0 bases, and the junction held 9 bases outside the gene matches. Germline V CDR1 and CDR2: SSHAT, FNYEAQ (reference sequence). This CDR3 is CASIKREGSSYEQYF. Written as DNA, the CDR3 is TGTGCCAGCATCAAAAGGGAGGGCAGCTCCTACGAGCAGTACTTC.

The J gene is TRBJ2-2, the V gene TRBV6-4; 8 positions match TRBD2. This CDR3 contains 15 residues. The germline V gene has CDR1 MRHNA and CDR2 SNTAGT. The junction had 7 bases not matched to a gene; V was cut back by 5 bases and J by 5 bases. The CDR3 loop is CASSRSGGATGELFF. Here the CDR3 DNA reads TGTGCCAGCAGTCGGAGCGGGGGCGCTACCGGGGAGCTGTTTTTT.

This chain links TRBV5-1 with TRBJ2-1, with 9 bases matching TRBD2. V gave up 0 bases and J gave up 8 bases; unmatched junction bases: 6. The CDR3 spans 15 residues. The germline CDR1 and CDR2 sequences are SGHRS and YFSETQ. In DNA form, the CDR3 reads TGCGCCAGCAGCTTGGCCCCTGGGACTAGCTATGAGCAGTTCTTC. This translates into CASSLAPGTSYEQFF.

A single count supports this clone. The chain is built from TRBV7-8 and TRBJ2-6; 9 bases map to TRBD1. The CDR3 loop spans 18 amino acids. Germline V CDR1 and CDR2: SGHVS, FQNEAQ. V was clipped by 5 bases and J by 1 base; unmatched bases: 9. CDR3 sequence reads: CASSARTGALSGANVLTF. The CDR3 DNA is TGTGCCAGCAGCGCGCGGACAGGGGCCCTGTCTGGGGCCAACGTCCTGACTTTC.

The chain uses TRBV27 and TRBJ2-7, with 7 bases aligning to TRBD2. Germline-derived CDR1 and CDR2 are MNHEY and SMNVEV (reference sequence). Trimming at V came to 5 bases and at J to 3 bases, leaving 10 bases not matched to a gene. The length of the CDR3 is 15 residues. CDR3 in DNA: TGTGCCAGCAGTCCCCTTGGGGGGGGGAGCTACGAGCAGTACTTC. Protein: CASSPLGGGSYEQYF.

The chain links TRBV7-9 to TRBJ2-2; D remains unclear. CDR1 is SEHNR, CDR2 FQNEAQ, per germline (reference sequence). The V gene lost 6 bases and the J gene lost 4 bases, with 6 bases spanning the gap. This CDR3 has 12 residues. CDR3 DNA: TGTGCCAGCAGTCAGTCCACCGGGGAGCTGTTTTTT. It is translated as CASSQSTGELFF.

J is TRBJ2-1 and V is TRBV2, with 8 bases fitting TRBD2. Germline CDR1 reads SNHLY; CDR2 reads FYNNEI. The ends lost 7 bases at V and 8 bases at J; junction bases unmatched: 7. The CDR3 consists of 13 residues. The CDR3 here is CASIIGREYEQFF. The CDR3 DNA is TGTGCCAGCATAATCGGGAGGGAATATGAGCAGTTCTTC.

V is TRBV19 and J is TRBJ2-7; possibly TRBD1 for D (6 bases). CDR1 LNHDA and CDR2 SQIVND come from the germline V gene (reference sequence). Trimming took 4 bases from V and 3 from J, leaving 13 bases between them. The CDR3 contains 14 residues. CDR3: CASSTSWGLYEQYF. The CDR3 DNA follows: TGTGCCAGTAGTACTTCGTGGGGGCTCTACGAGCAGTACTTC.

This rearrangement joins TRBV25-1 to TRBJ1-2; D remains ambiguous. The V end lost 3 bases, the J end lost 10 bases, and 9 bases lay between the germline ends. Looked up from germline, CDR1 is MGHDK and CDR2 is SYGVNS. This CDR3 is built from 11 residues. The CDR3 DNA sequence: TGTGCCAGCAGTGACTCACGGGTCTACACCTTC. Protein product: CASSDSRVYTF.

V gene TRBV19 combines with J gene TRBJ2-3; tentatively, D is TRBD2 (6 bases). CDR3 length: 14 residues. Germline assignment: CDR1 LNHDA and CDR2 SQIVND (reference sequence). V was shortened by 3 bases and J by 6 bases, with 13 bases between the two germline ends. CDR3: CASSMLSGRDTQYF. In nucleotides, the CDR3 is TGTGCCAGTAGTATGCTATCAGGGAGGGATACGCAGTATTTT.

The CDR3 spells CSDLSYNEQFF. CDR3 nucleotides: TGCAGCGACTTATCCTACAATGAGCAGTTCTTC. The V call is TRBV29-1, the J call TRBJ2-1; D gene unclear. The CDR3 contains 11 residues. Germline V gene data show CDR1 as SQVTM and CDR2 as ANQGSEA. Trimming left V 7 bases short and J 1 base short, with 5 bases between.

This sequence joins TRBV5-1 and TRBJ2-4, with a tentative D call TRBD1 (6 bases). This CDR3 contains 15 residues. CDR1 SGHRS and CDR2 YFSETQ come from the germline V gene. Trimming removed 0 bases at V and 10 bases at J, with 17 bases between. The CDR3 protein is CASSLEAGAPAIQYF. The CDR3 DNA reads as TGCGCCAGCAGCTTGGAGGCAGGGGCCCCGGCAATTCAGTACTTC.

This chain connects TRBV18 to TRBJ1-5; D uncertain. The CDR3 loop spans 15 amino acids. The V gene's germline CDR1 is KGHSH and CDR2 LQKENI. V dropped 0 bases and J dropped 0 bases, with 6 bases sitting between them. CDR3 DNA sequence: TGTGCCAGCTCACCACCGACACCTAGCAATCAGCCCCAGCATTTT. Translation: CASSPPTPSNQPQHF.

V usage is TRBV18 and J usage is TRBJ1-2; a weak D match, TRBD1 (5 bases). Germline CDR1 and CDR2: KGHSH and LQKENI. Trimming pared 3 bases from V and 4 bases from J, leaving 12 bases between. CDR3 size: 14 residues. The CDR3 DNA sequence: TGTGCCAGCTCACCTGGGGGGTTCGGCTATGGCTACACCTTC. Its translation is CASSPGGFGYGYTF.

The rearrangement links TRBV4-1 to TRBJ1-1; D perhaps matches TRBD1 (6 bases). V lost 4 bases to trimming and J lost 2 bases, with 26 bases between them. The CDR3 contains 19 residues. From germline, CDR1 is MGHRA and CDR2 YSYEKL. CDR3 DNA: TGCGCCAGCAGCCCCCGGGAGGGGGGTTGGAGTTTGGGTAACACTGAAGCTTTCTTT. Protein sequence: CASSPREGGWSLGNTEAFF.

This clone has only a few counts. The chain combines TRBV30 with TRBJ2-1; 9 nucleotides agree with TRBD2. V shed 0 bases and J 3 bases; nucleotides not matched to a gene: 6. From germline, CDR1 is GTSNPN and CDR2 SVGIG (reference sequence). The CDR3 length is 16 residues. The CDR3 sequence: CAWSVPAGGSYNEQFF. The CDR3 coding sequence is TGTGCCTGGAGTGTTCCGGCGGGAGGGAGCTACAATGAGCAGTTCTTC.

The chain uses TRBV6-5 and TRBJ2-7; D is unclear. Trimming removed 7 bases at V and 2 bases at J, with 12 bases between. This CDR3 region has 13 residues. Germline V CDR1 and CDR2: MNHEY, SVGAGI. The CDR3 DNA reads TGTGCCAGCAAGAGGTCGGAACCCTACGAGCAGTACTTC. It yields the protein CASKRSEPYEQYF.

The chain recombines TRBV6-5 with TRBJ1-1; TRBD1 matches at 7 bases. V shed 10 bases and J 2 bases; nucleotides not matched to a gene: 10. The CDR3 spans 14 residues. In germline, CDR1 is MNHEY, CDR2 SVGAGI. The CDR3: CATAGGTANTEAFF. CDR3 DNA: TGTGCCACCGCGGGCGGGACAGCAAACACTGAAGCTTTCTTT.

Comment on this clone: The junction shows a germline mismatch at one end, possibly a read error. V is TRBV7-3 and J is TRBJ2-1, with 9 bases fitting TRBD1. CDR3 length: 15 residues. CDR1 and CDR2 (germline): SGHTA, FQGTGA. The CDR3 region is CASSLTGGALNEQFF. The CDR3 DNA follows: TGTGCCAGCAGCCTAACAGGGGGCGCGTTAAATGAGCAGTTCTTC.

V usage is TRBV6-1 and J usage is TRBJ2-1, with TRBD2 matching over 10 bases. Losses at the gene ends were 6 bases for V and 0 bases for J; bases not matched to a gene: 2. The germline gives CDR1 MNHNS, CDR2 SASEGT. The CDR3 length is 15 residues. The CDR3, as DNA: TGTGCCAGCAGATTAGCGGGGGGCTCCTACAATGAGCAGTTCTTC. Translation gives CASRLAGGSYNEQFF.

The rearrangement links TRBV7-2 to TRBJ2-7; 10 nucleotides line up with TRBD1. V lost 2 bases, J lost 4 bases, and 5 bases stayed unmatched. From germline, CDR1 is SGHTA and CDR2 FQGNSA. The CDR3 length is 15 residues. The CDR3 sequence is CASSLLTGGMYEQYF. DNA for the CDR3: TGTGCCAGCAGCTTACTGACAGGGGGCATGTACGAGCAGTACTTC.

The chain carries TRBV28 and TRBJ2-7; D unresolved. Trimming removed 5 bases from V and 0 bases from J, with 14 bases in between. The germline V gene encodes CDR1 MDHEN and CDR2 SYDVKM. The CDR3 runs to 15 residues. In nucleotides, the CDR3 is TGTGCCAGCAGTCCCGTCGGTAGTCGCTCCTACGAGCAGTACTTC. This sequence encodes CASSPVGSRSYEQYF. The full variable domain, with the rest looked up from reference TRBV28 and TRBJ2-7, is DVKVTQSSRYLVKRTGEKVFLECVQDMDHENMFWYRQDPGLGLRLIYFSYDVKMKEKGDIPEGYSVSREKKERFSLILESASTNQTSMYLCASSPVGSRSYEQYFGPGTRLTVT.

The chain employs TRBV7-9 and TRBJ2-3; D remains unclear. The germline V gene has CDR1 SEHNR and CDR2 FQNEAQ (reference sequence). The CDR3 runs 14 residues. Trimming shortened V by 4 bases and J by 0 bases, and 8 bases separated the two germline ends. The DNA for the CDR3 is TGTGCCAGCAGCTCCATGGCTAGCACAGATACGCAGTATTTT. It yields the protein CASSSMASTDTQYF.

This chain uses TRBV6-8 with TRBJ2-7, with D perhaps matching TRBD1 (5 bases). This CDR3 is 18 amino acids long. Germline V gene sequence: CDR1 MNHGY, CDR2 SAAAGT. V was trimmed by 2 bases and J by 2 bases, leaving 22 bases between them. The CDR3 protein is CASSYDLQGQRPTYEQYF. The CDR3 DNA reads as TGTGCCAGCAGTTACGATCTGCAGGGTCAACGGCCCACCTACGAGCAGTACTTC.